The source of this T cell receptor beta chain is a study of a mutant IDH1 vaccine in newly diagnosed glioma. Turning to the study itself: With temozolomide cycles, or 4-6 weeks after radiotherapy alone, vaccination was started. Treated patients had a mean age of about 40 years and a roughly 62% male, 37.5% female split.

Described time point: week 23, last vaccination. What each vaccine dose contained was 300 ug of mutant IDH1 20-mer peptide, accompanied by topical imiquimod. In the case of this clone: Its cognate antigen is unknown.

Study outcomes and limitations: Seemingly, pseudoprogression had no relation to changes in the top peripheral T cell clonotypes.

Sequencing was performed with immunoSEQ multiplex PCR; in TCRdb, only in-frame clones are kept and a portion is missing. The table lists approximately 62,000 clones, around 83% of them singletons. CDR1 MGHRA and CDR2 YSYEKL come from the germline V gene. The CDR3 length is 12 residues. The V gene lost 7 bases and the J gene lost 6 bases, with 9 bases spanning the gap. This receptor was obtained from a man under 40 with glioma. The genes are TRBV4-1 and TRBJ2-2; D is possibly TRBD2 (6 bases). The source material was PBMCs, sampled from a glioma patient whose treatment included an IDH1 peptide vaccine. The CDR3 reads CASTGGSGELFF. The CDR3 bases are TGCGCCAGCACCGGGGGTTCCGGGGAGCTGTTTTTT.